Listed below are T cell receptor beta chains from one sample, sequenced in a study of blood T cell repertoires in COVID-19. The assay was immunoSEQ multiplex PCR, and TCRdb's table has in-frame clones only and misses some. Here the sample spans approximately 54,000 clones, roughly 90% being singletons. The sequenced sample consisted of peripheral blood. The receptor source for this set is a man aged 45 to 65 with acute or convalescent COVID-19. CDR3s include the opening cysteine and the closing phenylalanine or tryptophan. Fields, in order: V gene, J gene, clone size, D gene, CDR3 protein, CDR3 DNA. A D gene is named only where the DNA matches it firmly. Only part of the rows carry a size: once, few, many, or a class if the clone is expanded.

>TRBV27|TRBJ2-3|.|TRBD1
CASSLHPGQTDTQYF
TGTGCCAGCAGTTTACATCCGGGACAGACAGATACGCAGTATTTT
>TRBV30|TRBJ1-2|.|.
CAWPSGDSYGYTF
TGTGCCTGGCCCTCTGGTGACTCTTATGGCTACACCTTC
>TRBV27|TRBJ2-1|.|.
CASGDSSRNEQFF
TGTGCCAGCGGTGACTCGTCTAGGAATGAGCAGTTCTTC
>TRBV24-1|TRBJ2-7|.|TRBD1
CATSDKSTEPGTGLPAIYEQYF
TGTGCCACCAGTGATAAGAGTACAGAACCCGGGACAGGGCTACCGGCCATCTACGAGCAGTACTTC
>TRBV27|TRBJ2-1|once|TRBD2
CASSSGLAGALPFYEQFF
TGTGCCAGCAGTTCGGGACTAGCGGGAGCGTTACCTTTTTATGAGCAGTTCTTC
>TRBV7-8|TRBJ1-1|.|TRBD1
CASSFSRGLGGTEAFF
TGTGCCAGCAGCTTCTCCAGGGGGTTGGGCGGGACTGAAGCTTTCTTT
>TRBV10-3|TRBJ2-3|.|TRBD1
CAISVEQGASGAADTQYF
TGTGCCATCAGTGTGGAACAGGGGGCCTCTGGAGCGGCAGATACGCAGTATTTT
>TRBV5-4|TRBJ1-1|.|.
CASSLGALTEAFF
TGTGCCAGCAGCTTGGGGGCGCTGACTGAAGCTTTCTTT
>TRBV18|TRBJ2-7|.|.
CASSPEHGRVLHEQYF
TGTGCCAGCTCACCCGAACATGGGCGAGTACTCCACGAGCAGTACTTC
>TRBV7-8|TRBJ2-2|.|TRBD2
CASSLALAGVTGELFF
TGTGCCAGCAGCTTAGCCTTAGCGGGAGTTACCGGGGAGCTGTTTTTT
>TRBV20-1|TRBJ2-3|.|.
CSASLGAGVPDTQYF
TGCAGTGCTAGTTTAGGGGCAGGGGTGCCGGATACGCAGTATTTT
>TRBV4-3|TRBJ2-3|.|TRBD2
CASSQARGGGGYSDTQYF
TGCGCCAGCAGCCAAGCCCGGGGGGGCGGGGGATACTCAGATACGCAGTATTTT
>TRBV9|TRBJ2-2|once|TRBD2
CASTETSGRAGELFF
TGTGCCAGCACGGAAACTAGCGGGAGGGCCGGGGAGCTGTTTTTT
>TRBV7-8|TRBJ1-5|.|.
CASSPPGHRDYQPQHF
TGTGCCAGCAGCCCCCCGGGGCACAGGGATTATCAGCCCCAGCATTTT
>TRBV3-1/TRBV3-2|TRBJ2-2|.|TRBD2
CASKGGRAYGELFF
TGTGCCAGCAAGGGAGGGAGGGCCTACGGGGAGCTGTTTTTT
>TRBV9|TRBJ2-2|.|.
CASSVDQVGELFF
TGTGCCAGCAGCGTAGATCAGGTCGGGGAGCTGTTTTTT
>TRBV18|TRBJ1-3|.|TRBD1
CASSPQGTGTIYF
TGTGCCAGCTCACCACAGGGGACAGGCACCATATATTTT
>TRBV5-1|TRBJ2-2|.|.
CASSDGDPKTGELFF
TGCGCCAGCAGCGACGGGGATCCTAAGACCGGGGAGCTGTTTTTT
>TRBV19|TRBJ2-5|.|TRBD2
CASSLDTSGETQYF
TGTGCCAGTAGTTTAGACACTAGCGGAGAGACCCAGTACTTC
>TRBV2|TRBJ2-3|.|TRBD2
CASSALAGVDTQYF
TGTGCCAGCAGTGCGCTAGCGGGGGTAGATACGCAGTATTTT
>TRBV6-5|TRBJ1-4|.|.
CASSLGHPTNEKLFF
TGTGCCAGCAGTTTAGGACATCCAACTAATGAAAAACTGTTTTTT
>TRBV3-1/TRBV3-2|TRBJ2-7|.|.
CASSLYRAGEQYF
TGTGCCAGCAGCCTATACAGGGCGGGCGAGCAGTACTTC
>TRBV25-1|TRBJ2-2|.|TRBD1
CASRDRGNTGELFF
TGTGCCAGCAGGGACAGGGGAAACACCGGGGAGCTGTTTTTT
>TRBV3-1/TRBV3-2|TRBJ2-3|.|.
CASSQDPSSTDTQYF
TGTGCCAGCAGCCAAGATCCGTCTAGCACAGATACGCAGTATTTT
>TRBV9|TRBJ2-7|.|TRBD1
CASSGAGTGGSSYEQYF
TGTGCCAGCAGCGGGGCCGGGACAGGGGGCTCCTCCTACGAGCAGTACTTC
>TRBV5-1|TRBJ1-1|.|TRBD1
CASSLRQGGTEAFF
TGCGCCAGCAGCTTGAGACAGGGAGGCACTGAAGCTTTCTTT
>TRBV19|TRBJ1-4|once|.
CASSSTGSREKLFF
TGTGCCAGTAGTAGCACAGGGAGCCGAGAAAAACTGTTTTTT
>TRBV19|TRBJ1-1|.|TRBD1
CATQGFATEAFF
TGTGCCACACAGGGGTTCGCCACTGAAGCTTTCTTT
>TRBV5-5|TRBJ1-1|.|TRBD1
CASSAGQMNTEAFF
TGTGCCAGCAGCGCGGGACAGATGAACACTGAAGCTTTCTTT
>TRBV10-3|TRBJ2-7|.|.
CATGLSGPNGEQYF
TGTGCCACGGGGTTATCCGGGCCTAACGGGGAGCAGTACTTC
>TRBV30|TRBJ1-6|.|.
CAWKSGSTYNSPLHF
TGTGCCTGGAAGAGTGGGAGTACCTATAATTCACCCCTCCACTTT
>TRBV11-2|TRBJ2-7|.|.
CASSLSASSSYEQYF
TGTGCCAGCAGCTTATCAGCGAGCAGCTCCTACGAGCAGTACTTC
>TRBV6-5|TRBJ2-7|.|TRBD2
CASSPPGGGEQYF
TGTGCCAGCAGCCCCCCGGGGGGGGGCGAGCAGTACTTC
>TRBV29-1|TRBJ1-5|few|.
CTPSENQPQHF
TGCACCCCCAGCGAAAATCAGCCCCAGCATTTT
>TRBV29-1|TRBJ2-2|.|TRBD2
CSVKKGISGRATGELFF
TGCAGCGTTAAAAAGGGGATTAGCGGGAGGGCCACCGGGGAGCTGTTTTTT
>TRBV29-1|TRBJ2-1|.|.
CSVEGKGHRVYNEQFF
TGCAGCGTTGAAGGGAAGGGACACCGAGTCTACAATGAGCAGTTCTTC
>TRBV11-2|TRBJ2-5|.|TRBD2
CASSQGLAGGQGTQYF
TGTGCCAGCAGCCAGGGCCTAGCGGGAGGGCAGGGGACCCAGTACTTC
>TRBV24-1|TRBJ1-5|.|.
CATSDTAEHQHF
TGTGCCACCAGTGATACCGCGGAGCATCAGCATTTT
>TRBV18|TRBJ1-2|.|.
CASSPAQQGTYGYTF
TGTGCCAGCTCACCAGCCCAGCAGGGGACCTATGGCTACACCTTC
>TRBV7-9|TRBJ2-1|.|TRBD2
CASSLWLAGVNEQFF
TGTGCCAGCAGCTTATGGCTAGCGGGAGTCAATGAGCAGTTCTTC
>TRBV6-1|TRBJ1-4|.|.
CASSDFRGQRDEKLFF
TGTGCCAGCAGTGATTTCCGAGGACAGAGGGATGAAAAACTGTTTTTT
>TRBV6-1|TRBJ2-4|once|.
CASSEAPGDIQYF
TGTGCCAGCAGTGAAGCGCCAGGGGACATTCAGTACTTC
>TRBV7-9|TRBJ1-6|.|.
CASSFEWYTGRSASPLHF
TGTGCCAGCAGCTTTGAATGGTACACGGGGAGGAGTGCTTCACCCCTCCACTTT
>TRBV6-7|TRBJ2-7|.|.
CASSYSQGRATYEQYF
TGTGCCAGCAGTTACTCGCAGGGCAGGGCGACCTACGAGCAGTACTTC
>TRBV11-2|TRBJ1-1|.|.
CASSSLKRAGTEAFF
TGTGCCAGCAGCTCCCTAAAGCGGGCAGGCACTGAAGCTTTCTTT
>TRBV6-5|TRBJ2-5|.|TRBD1
CASSYSAGTGEETQYF
TGTGCCAGCAGTTACTCCGCCGGGACAGGAGAAGAGACCCAGTACTTC
>TRBV5-1|TRBJ1-1|.|TRBD1
CASSLGGLVNTEAFF
TGCGCCAGCAGCTTAGGGGGCTTAGTGAACACTGAAGCTTTCTTT
>TRBV5-5|TRBJ2-3|.|.
CASSLYRSFTDTQYF
TGTGCCAGCAGCCTCTACAGGTCCTTCACAGATACGCAGTATTTT
>TRBV5-1|TRBJ2-7|.|TRBD1
CASSLGTVGGEQYF
TGCGCCAGCAGCCTAGGGACAGTTGGCGGCGAGCAGTACTTC
>TRBV11-2|TRBJ2-1|.|.
CASSAYNEQFF
TGTGCCAGCAGCGCGTACAATGAGCAGTTCTTC
>TRBV19|TRBJ2-4|once|TRBD1
CATRDRGLGDIQYF
TGTGCCACCCGGGACAGGGGGCTGGGGGACATTCAGTACTTC
>TRBV24-1|TRBJ2-2|.|TRBD1
CATSESRDRGLRNTGELFF
TGTGCCACCAGTGAGTCCCGGGACAGGGGATTAAGGAACACCGGGGAGCTGTTTTTT
>TRBV5-1|TRBJ2-5|.|TRBD1
CASSFGTGHPETQYF
TGCGCCAGCAGCTTCGGGACAGGTCATCCGGAGACCCAGTACTTC
>TRBV5-1|TRBJ1-4|once|.
CASSLQQFNEKLFF
TGCGCCAGCAGCTTGCAACAGTTTAATGAAAAACTGTTTTTT
>TRBV27|TRBJ1-5|.|.
CASGDLRPGVNQPQHF
TGTGCCAGCGGGGATTTAAGACCAGGGGTTAATCAGCCCCAGCATTTT
>TRBV11-3|TRBJ2-3|.|.
CASSLRAGSDTQYF
TGTGCCAGCAGCTTAAGAGCCGGGTCAGATACGCAGTATTTT
>TRBV6-5|TRBJ1-1|.|.
CASSYAVRETEAFF
TGTGCCAGCAGTTACGCCGTCAGGGAAACTGAAGCTTTCTTT